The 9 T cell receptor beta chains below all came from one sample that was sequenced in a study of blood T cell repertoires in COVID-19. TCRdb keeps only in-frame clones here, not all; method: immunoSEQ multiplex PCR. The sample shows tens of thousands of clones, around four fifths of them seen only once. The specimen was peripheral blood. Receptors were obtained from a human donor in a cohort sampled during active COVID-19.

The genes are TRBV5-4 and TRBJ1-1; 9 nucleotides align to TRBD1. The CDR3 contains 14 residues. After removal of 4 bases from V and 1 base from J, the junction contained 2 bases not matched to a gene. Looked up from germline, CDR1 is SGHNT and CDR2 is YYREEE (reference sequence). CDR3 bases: TGTGCCAGCAGCAAGGACAGGGGGAACACTGAAGCTTTCTTT. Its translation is CASSKDRGNTEAFF.

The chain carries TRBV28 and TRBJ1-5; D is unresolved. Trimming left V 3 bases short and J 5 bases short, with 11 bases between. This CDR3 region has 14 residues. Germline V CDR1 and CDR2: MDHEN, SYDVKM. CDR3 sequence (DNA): TGTGCCAGCAGTTTCATCATGCGGCATCAGCCCCAGCATTTT. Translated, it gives CASSFIMRHQPQHF.

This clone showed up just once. The CDR3 DNA sequence: TGTGCCAGCAGCACCGACAGATACTCACCCCTCCACTTT. Encoded protein: CASSTDRYSPLHF. The chain carries TRBV7-2 and TRBJ1-6; TRBD1 might be the D (5 bases). This CDR3 region has 13 residues. Trimming left V 5 bases short and J 10 bases short, with 12 bases between. Germline V gene lookup returns CDR1 SGHTA and CDR2 FQGNSA.

CDR3 nucleotides: TGTGCCAGCAGCCCGCAGGGAAGGGGATTCGCAGATACGCAGTATTTT. Translating it yields CASSPQGRGFADTQYF. The rearrangement joins TRBV7-2 to TRBJ2-3, with D perhaps TRBD1 (5 bases). Germline CDR1 and CDR2: SGHTA and FQGNSA. Trimming removed 5 bases from V and 4 bases from J, with 19 bases in between. The CDR3 length is 16 residues.

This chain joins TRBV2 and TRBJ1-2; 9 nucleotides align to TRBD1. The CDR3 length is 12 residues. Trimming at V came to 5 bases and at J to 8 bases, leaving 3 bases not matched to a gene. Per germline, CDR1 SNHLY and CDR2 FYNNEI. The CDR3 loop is CASSTGGGGYTF. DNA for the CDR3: TGTGCCAGCAGTACAGGGGGCGGCGGCTACACCTTC.

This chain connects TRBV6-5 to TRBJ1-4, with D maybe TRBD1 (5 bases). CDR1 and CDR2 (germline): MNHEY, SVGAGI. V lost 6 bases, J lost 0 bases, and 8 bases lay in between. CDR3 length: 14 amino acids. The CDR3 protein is CASRDSATNEKLFF. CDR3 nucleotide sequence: TGTGCCAGCAGAGACAGTGCAACTAATGAAAAACTGTTTTTT.

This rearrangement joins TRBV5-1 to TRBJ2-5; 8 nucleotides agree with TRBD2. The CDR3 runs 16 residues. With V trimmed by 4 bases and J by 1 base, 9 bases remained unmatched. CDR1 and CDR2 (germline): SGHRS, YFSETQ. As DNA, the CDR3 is TGCGCCAGCAGCCGGGGACTAGGATCCTTCCAAGAGACCCAGTACTTC. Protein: CASSRGLGSFQETQYF. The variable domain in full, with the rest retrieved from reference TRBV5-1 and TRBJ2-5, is KAGVTQTPRYLIKTRGQQVTLSCSPISGHRSVSWYQQTPGQGLQFLFEYFSETQRNKGNFPGRFSGRQFSNSRSEMNVSTLELGDSALYLCASSRGLGSFQETQYFGPGTRLLVL.

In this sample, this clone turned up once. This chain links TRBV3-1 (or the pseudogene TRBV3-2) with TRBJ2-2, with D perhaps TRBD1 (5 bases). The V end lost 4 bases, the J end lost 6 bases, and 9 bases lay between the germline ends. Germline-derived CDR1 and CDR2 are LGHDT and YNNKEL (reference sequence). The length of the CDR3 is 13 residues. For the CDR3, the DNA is TGTGCCAGCAGCCCTACAGGTCCCGGGGAGCTGTTTTTT. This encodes CASSPTGPGELFF.

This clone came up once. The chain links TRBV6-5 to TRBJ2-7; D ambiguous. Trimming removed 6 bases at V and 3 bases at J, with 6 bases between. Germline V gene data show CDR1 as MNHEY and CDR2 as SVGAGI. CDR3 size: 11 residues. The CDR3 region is CASSFVYEQYF. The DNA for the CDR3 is TGTGCCAGCAGCTTCGTCTACGAGCAGTACTTC.